This TCR beta chain comes out of a study of cytomegalovirus exposure and HLA in healthy donors (TCRdb year 2017). As for the study more broadly: According to a later analysis, one platform produced both the 110 or so validation repertoires and the 666 repertoires of the first cohort. The study combined high-throughput TCR immunosequencing, statistical association of individual TCRs with disease status, and machine learning to predict cytomegalovirus infection status. The study aimed to test whether signatures of past pathogen exposure could be identified by cataloging public T cell receptors. In addition to the first cohort of approximately 650 subjects, a separate validation cohort of approximately 120 different subjects was used. Study-level results and caveats: While some public TCRs were present in many individuals, most TCR sequences turned up only very rarely across donors. The study listed approximately 150 TCR beta chains as associated with cytomegalovirus. A later analysis lacked HLA typing for the validation cohort, so it scored co-occurrence in that cohort across all 120 or so repertoires. A few of the identified cytomegalovirus-associated TCR beta chains were confirmed in vitro to be specific for cytomegalovirus antigens. The classifier was reported to diagnose cytomegalovirus status with high specificity and sensitivity in both the original cohort and the validation cohort. The authors suggested that the approach could potentially be extended to other disease states and immunological phenotypes. Of the cluster scores, roughly 95% were above 0 in a later analysis, which found that TCRs clustered in the first cohort also tended to co-occur in the 95 to 150 validation repertoires.

Library preparation used the immunoSEQ multiplex PCR assay. The authors processed their data as follows. A statistical classification framework was developed to diagnose cytomegalovirus status using the catalog of TCR beta chain sequences. Here the immuneACCESS table is served through TCRdb, limited to in-frame sequences with V and J called. Missing clones are a known gap in these copies; in checked studies unresolved V genes cover under half, and the rest lacks a known reason. The V and J calls and the clone size are those of that table, but D and trimming were determined from the DNA. The table for this sample lists over 250,000 clones; about 86% of them were counted only once. Around 1% of the sample is held by the ten biggest clonotypes. Measured from the cysteine to the phenylalanine, the CDR3 is 15 residues long. Kept here is only the CDR3 DNA, which spans 45 bases and is read in frame from base 1. Germline trimming amounts to 4 bases on V and 5 bases on J, with 8 as the count of junction bases outside the gene matches. The germline V gene yields MDHEN for CDR1 and SYDVKM for CDR2.

A word on this clone: This clone's antigen is unknown. There are no base qualities to consult, and no much larger clone falls within one base.

Separate from the roughly 650-subject first cohort, the validation cohort of about 130 subjects was the group to which the donors belonged. The origin of this receptor is a woman aged 18-29 years in good health and CMV-seronegative. The chain uses TRBV28 and TRBJ2-7; 10 junctional bases match TRBD2. Sequencing input: PBMCs. The nucleotide sequence reads TGTGCCAGCAGTTCGTTAGCGGGAGGCCTCCACGAGCAGTACTTC. The translation is CASSSLAGGLHEQYF.